This TCR beta chain originates from a study of blood T cell repertoires in COVID-19. Sequencing was performed with immunoSEQ multiplex PCR; in TCRdb, only in-frame clones are kept and a portion is missing. The sample lists fewer than 350,000 clones; more than 75% were seen once. Trimming took 4 bases from V and 0 from J; bases not matched to a gene: 8. Germline-derived CDR1 and CDR2 are MNHEY and SMNVEV (reference sequence). The CDR3 totals 17 residues. Sequencing was carried out using peripheral blood. This sequence joins TRBV27 and TRBJ1-1; 10 nucleotides line up with TRBD1. The sequence came from a woman in her twenties or thirties who had recovered from COVID-19. DNA of the CDR3: TGTGCCAGCAGTTCCAGACAGGGGGCAGGGATGAACACTGAAGCTTTCTTT. It yields the protein CASSSRQGAGMNTEAFF.